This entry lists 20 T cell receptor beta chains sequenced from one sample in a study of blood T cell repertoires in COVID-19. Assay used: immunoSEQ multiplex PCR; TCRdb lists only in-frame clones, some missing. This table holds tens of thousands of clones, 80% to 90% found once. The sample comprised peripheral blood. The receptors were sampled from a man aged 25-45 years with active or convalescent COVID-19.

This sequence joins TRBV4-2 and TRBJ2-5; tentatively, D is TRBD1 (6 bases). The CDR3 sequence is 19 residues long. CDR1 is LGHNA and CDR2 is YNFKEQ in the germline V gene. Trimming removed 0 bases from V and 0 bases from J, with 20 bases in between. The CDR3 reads CASSQDRGGGRGYQETQYF. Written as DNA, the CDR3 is TGTGCCAGCAGCCAAGATCGTGGTGGGGGCAGGGGCTACCAAGAGACCCAGTACTTC.

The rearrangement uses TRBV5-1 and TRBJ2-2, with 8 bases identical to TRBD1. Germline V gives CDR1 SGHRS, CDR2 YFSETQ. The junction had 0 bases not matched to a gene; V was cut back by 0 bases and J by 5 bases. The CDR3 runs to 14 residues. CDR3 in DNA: TGCGCCAGCAGCTTGGGGACAGGGACCGGGGAGCTGTTTTTT. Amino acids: CASSLGTGTGELFF. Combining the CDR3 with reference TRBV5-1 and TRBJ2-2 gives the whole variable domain KAGVTQTPRYLIKTRGQQVTLSCSPISGHRSVSWYQQTPGQGLQFLFEYFSETQRNKGNFPGRFSGRQFSNSRSEMNVSTLELGDSALYLCASSLGTGTGELFFGEGSRLTVL.

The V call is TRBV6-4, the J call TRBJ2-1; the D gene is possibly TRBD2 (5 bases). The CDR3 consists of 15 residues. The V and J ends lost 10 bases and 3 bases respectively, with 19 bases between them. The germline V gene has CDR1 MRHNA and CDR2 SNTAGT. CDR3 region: CANYGRVRLYNEQFF. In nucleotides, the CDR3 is TGTGCCAACTACGGGCGGGTCCGACTCTACAATGAGCAGTTCTTC.

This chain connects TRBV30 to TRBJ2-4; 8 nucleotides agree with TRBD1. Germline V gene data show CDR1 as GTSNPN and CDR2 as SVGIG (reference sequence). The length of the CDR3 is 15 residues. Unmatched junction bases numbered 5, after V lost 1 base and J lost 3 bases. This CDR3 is CAWSEKTGVKNIQYF. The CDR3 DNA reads TGTGCCTGGAGTGAAAAGACAGGGGTCAAAAACATTCAGTACTTC.

The CDR3 spells CASSESTDSPNYGYTF. In DNA form, the CDR3 reads TGCGCCAGCAGTGAGTCGACCGACAGTCCTAACTATGGCTACACCTTC. The chain recombines TRBV10-2 with TRBJ1-2, with D possibly TRBD1 on 5 matching bases. This CDR3 has 16 amino acids. Trimming pared 0 bases from V and 0 bases from J, leaving 11 bases between. Germline-derived CDR1 and CDR2 are WSHSY and SAAADI.

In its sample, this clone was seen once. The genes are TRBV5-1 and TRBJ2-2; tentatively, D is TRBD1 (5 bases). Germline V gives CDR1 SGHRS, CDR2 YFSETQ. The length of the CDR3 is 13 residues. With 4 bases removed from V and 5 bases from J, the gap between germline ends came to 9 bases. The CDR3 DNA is TGCGCCAGCAGCCCTGCAGGGACCGGGGAGCTGTTTTTT. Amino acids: CASSPAGTGELFF. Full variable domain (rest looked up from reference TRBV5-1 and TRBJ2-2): KAGVTQTPRYLIKTRGQQVTLSCSPISGHRSVSWYQQTPGQGLQFLFEYFSETQRNKGNFPGRFSGRQFSNSRSEMNVSTLELGDSALYLCASSPAGTGELFFGEGSRLTVL.

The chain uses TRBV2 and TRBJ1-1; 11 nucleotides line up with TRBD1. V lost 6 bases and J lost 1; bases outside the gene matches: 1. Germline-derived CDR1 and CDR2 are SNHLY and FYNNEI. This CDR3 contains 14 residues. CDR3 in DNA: TGTGCCAGCAGAGGACAGGGGGCGAACACTGAAGCTTTCTTT. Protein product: CASRGQGANTEAFF.

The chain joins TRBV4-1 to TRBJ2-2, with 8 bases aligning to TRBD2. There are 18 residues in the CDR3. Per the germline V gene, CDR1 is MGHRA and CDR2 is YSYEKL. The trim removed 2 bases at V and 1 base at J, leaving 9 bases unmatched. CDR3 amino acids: CASSQPGGGYENTGELFF. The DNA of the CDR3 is TGCGCCAGCAGCCAACCCGGGGGGGGATATGAGAACACCGGGGAGCTGTTTTTT.

The CDR3 sequence: CAWRTEVLYNSPLHF. Here the CDR3 DNA reads TGTGCCTGGAGGACAGAAGTTCTTTATAATTCACCCCTCCACTTT. V usage is TRBV30 and J usage is TRBJ1-6; weak D call: TRBD1 (5 bases). V was trimmed by 3 bases and J by 4 bases, leaving 13 bases between them. The CDR3 spans 15 residues. CDR1 is GTSNPN and CDR2 is SVGIG in the germline V gene (reference sequence). The complete variable domain, with remaining parts taken from reference TRBV30 and TRBJ1-6, reads SQTIHQWPATLVQPVGSPLSLECTVEGTSNPNLYWYRQAAGRGLQLLFYSVGIGQISSEVPQNLSASRPQDRQFILSSKKLLLSDSGFYLCAWRTEVLYNSPLHFGNGTRLTVT.

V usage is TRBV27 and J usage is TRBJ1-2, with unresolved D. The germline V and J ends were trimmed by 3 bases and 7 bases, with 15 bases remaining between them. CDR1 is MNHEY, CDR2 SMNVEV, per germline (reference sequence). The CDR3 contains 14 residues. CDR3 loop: CASSFGLDSPGYTF. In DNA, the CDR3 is TGTGCCAGCAGTTTCGGACTCGATTCTCCTGGCTACACCTTC.

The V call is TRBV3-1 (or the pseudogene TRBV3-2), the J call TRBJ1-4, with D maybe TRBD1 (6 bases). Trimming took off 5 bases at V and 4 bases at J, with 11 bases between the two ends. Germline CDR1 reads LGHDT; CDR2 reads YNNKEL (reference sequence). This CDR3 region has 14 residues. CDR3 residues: CASSSGEGNEKLFF. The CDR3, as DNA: TGTGCCAGCAGCTCAGGGGAGGGTAATGAAAAACTGTTTTTT.

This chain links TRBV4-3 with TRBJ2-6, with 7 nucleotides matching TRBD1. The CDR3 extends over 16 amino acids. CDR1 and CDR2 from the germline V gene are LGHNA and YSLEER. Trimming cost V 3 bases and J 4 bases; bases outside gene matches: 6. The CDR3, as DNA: TGCGCCAGCAGCCAGCAGACAGGGTTCGGGGCCAACGTCCTGACTTTC. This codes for CASSQQTGFGANVLTF.

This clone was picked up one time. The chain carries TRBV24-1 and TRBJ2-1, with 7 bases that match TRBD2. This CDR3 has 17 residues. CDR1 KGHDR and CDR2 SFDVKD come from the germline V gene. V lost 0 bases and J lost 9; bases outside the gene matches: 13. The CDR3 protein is CATSDLSSGKVFGEQFF. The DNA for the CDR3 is TGTGCCACCAGTGATTTGTCCAGCGGGAAAGTCTTTGGTGAGCAGTTCTTC.

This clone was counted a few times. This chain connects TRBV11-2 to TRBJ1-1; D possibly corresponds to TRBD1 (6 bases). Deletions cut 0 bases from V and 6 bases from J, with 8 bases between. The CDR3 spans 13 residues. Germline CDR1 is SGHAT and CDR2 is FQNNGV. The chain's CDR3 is CASSLEQGAEAFF. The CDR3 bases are TGTGCCAGCAGCTTAGAACAGGGTGCTGAAGCTTTCTTT.

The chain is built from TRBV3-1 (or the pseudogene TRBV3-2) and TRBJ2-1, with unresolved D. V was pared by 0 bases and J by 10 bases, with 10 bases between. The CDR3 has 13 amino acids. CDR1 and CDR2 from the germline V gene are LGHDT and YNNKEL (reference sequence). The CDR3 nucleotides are TGTGCCAGCAGCCAAGAACCTCTGAGAGAGCAGTTCTTC. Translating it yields CASSQEPLREQFF.

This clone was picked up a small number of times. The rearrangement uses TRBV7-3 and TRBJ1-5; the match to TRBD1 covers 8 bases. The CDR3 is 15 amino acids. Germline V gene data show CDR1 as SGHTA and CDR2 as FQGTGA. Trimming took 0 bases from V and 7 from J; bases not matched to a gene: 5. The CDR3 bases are TGTGCCAGCAGCTTAACCGGACAGGGCCGACAGCCCCAGCATTTT. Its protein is CASSLTGQGRQPQHF.

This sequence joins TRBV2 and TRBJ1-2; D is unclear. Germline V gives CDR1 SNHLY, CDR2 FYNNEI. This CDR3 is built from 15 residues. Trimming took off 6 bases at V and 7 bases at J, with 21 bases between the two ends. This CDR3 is CASSGRTEGGGGYTF. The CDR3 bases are TGTGCCAGCAGCGGGAGGACTGAAGGCGGAGGTGGCTACACCTTC.

This chain's CDR3 is CASSYREGTEAFF. Written as DNA, the CDR3 is TGTGCCAGCAGCTACAGGGAGGGCACTGAAGCTTTCTTT. The gene calls are TRBV7-3 and TRBJ1-1, with TRBD1 as a possible D gene (6 bases). Trimming pared 4 bases from V and 4 bases from J, leaving 10 bases between. Looked up from germline, CDR1 is SGHTA and CDR2 is FQGTGA. This CDR3 has 13 residues. Based on the CDR3 plus reference TRBV7-3 and TRBJ1-1, the full variable domain is GAGVSQTPSNKVTEKGKYVELRCDPISGHTALYWYRQSLGQGPEFLIYFQGTGAADDSGLPNDRFFAVRPEGSVSTLKIQRTERGDSAVYLCASSYREGTEAFFGQGTRLTVV.

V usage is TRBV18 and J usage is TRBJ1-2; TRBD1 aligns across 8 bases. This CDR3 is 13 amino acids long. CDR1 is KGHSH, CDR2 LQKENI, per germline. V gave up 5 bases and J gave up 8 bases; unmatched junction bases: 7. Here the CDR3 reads CASSKDREGGYTF. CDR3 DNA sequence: TGTGCCAGCTCAAAGGACAGGGAGGGAGGCTACACCTTC.

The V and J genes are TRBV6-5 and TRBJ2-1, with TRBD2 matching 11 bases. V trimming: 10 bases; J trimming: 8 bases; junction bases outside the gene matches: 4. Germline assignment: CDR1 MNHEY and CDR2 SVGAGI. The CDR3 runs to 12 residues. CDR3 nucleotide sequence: TGTGCCACCTTAGCGGGGGGGCATGAGCAGTTCTTC. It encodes CATLAGGHEQFF.